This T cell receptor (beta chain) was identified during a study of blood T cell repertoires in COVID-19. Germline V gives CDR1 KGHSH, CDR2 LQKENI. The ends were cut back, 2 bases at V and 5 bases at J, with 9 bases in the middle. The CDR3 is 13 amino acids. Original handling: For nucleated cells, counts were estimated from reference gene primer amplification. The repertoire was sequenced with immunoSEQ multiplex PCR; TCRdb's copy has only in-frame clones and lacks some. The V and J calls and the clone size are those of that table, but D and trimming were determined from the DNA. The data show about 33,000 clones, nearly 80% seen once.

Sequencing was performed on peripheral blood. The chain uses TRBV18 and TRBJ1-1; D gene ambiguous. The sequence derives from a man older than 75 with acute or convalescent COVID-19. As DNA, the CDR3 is TGTGCCAGCTCACCATCGGGGAAAACTGAAGCTTTCTTT. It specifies CASSPSGKTEAFF.